The 18 T cell receptor beta chains listed next were all sequenced from one sample in a study of blood T cell repertoires in COVID-19 (dated by TCRdb to 2020 to 2022). The library was obtained by the immunoSEQ multiplex PCR assay. The clones in this table, taken by TCRdb from immuneACCESS, are in-frame only. Not every clone is retained; where verified, under half of the shortfall comes from an unresolved V gene, and the cause of the rest is unknown. The sample table holds roughly 300,000 clones, of which around 90% were seen once. Around 1.1% of the sample is in the top ten clones. Material for sequencing was PBMCs or T cells enriched from blood (not recorded which). These receptors all stem from a woman aged 25 to 39 who had recovered from COVID-19.

V and J are TRBV28 and TRBJ2-1; TRBD2 aligns across 13 bases. In germline, CDR1 is MDHEN, CDR2 SYDVKM. CDR3 length: 16 amino acids. V dropped 6 bases and J dropped 7; count of bases not matched to a gene: 9. The CDR3 DNA sequence: TGTGCCAGCAGCCTATACAGGACTAGCGGGAGTAATGAGCAGTTCTTC. Translation: CASSLYRTSGSNEQFF.

This clone was recorded once. CDR3 residues: CSVERAGGRYEQYF. In nucleotides, the CDR3 is TGCAGCGTTGAAAGGGCAGGGGGCAGATACGAGCAGTACTTC. The chain uses TRBV29-1 and TRBJ2-7; 8 nucleotides align to TRBD1. CDR1 SQVTM and CDR2 ANQGSEA come from the germline V gene. V trimming: 2 bases; J trimming: 4 bases; junction bases outside the gene matches: 7. The CDR3 runs to 14 residues.

The chain is built from TRBV3-1 (or the pseudogene TRBV3-2) and TRBJ1-2; TRBD1 is a possible D gene (5 bases). Germline CDR1 and CDR2: LGHDT and YNNKEL (reference sequence). V was shortened by 0 bases and J by 7 bases, with 12 bases between the two germline ends. The CDR3 runs to 14 residues. The CDR3 DNA reads as TGTGCCAGCAGCCAAGAAGTCAGGGCTTTTGGCTACACCTTC. Amino acids: CASSQEVRAFGYTF.

The V call is TRBV11-3, the J call TRBJ2-2; TRBD2 matches 11 bases. From germline, CDR1 is SGHNT and CDR2 YENEEA. After removal of 4 bases from V and 5 bases from J, the junction contained 3 bases not matched to a gene. The CDR3 spans 15 residues. The CDR3 reads CASSYSGRGTGELFF. The CDR3 DNA reads TGTGCCAGCAGCTATAGCGGGAGGGGGACCGGGGAGCTGTTTTTT.

The chain uses TRBV7-6 and TRBJ2-3; 10 positions match TRBD2. Germline V gene data show CDR1 as SGHVS and CDR2 as FNYEAQ. V was pared by 0 bases and J by 5 bases, with 5 bases of the junction left unmatched. The CDR3 runs 16 residues. In nucleotides, the CDR3 is TGTGCCAGCAGCTTAGCGCCTAGCGGGAGTTTAGATACGCAGTATTTT. It yields the protein CASSLAPSGSLDTQYF.

The chain couples TRBV28 to TRBJ2-5; maybe TRBD2 (5 bases). From germline, CDR1 is MDHEN and CDR2 SYDVKM. Trimming shortened V by 2 bases and J by 7 bases, and 14 bases separated the two germline ends. The CDR3 runs to 14 residues. The CDR3 DNA sequence: TGTGCCAGCAGTTTACCTAGCTTGGCCAGGACCCAGTACTTC. It translates to CASSLPSLARTQYF.

This sequence joins TRBV3-1 (or the pseudogene TRBV3-2) and TRBJ1-2; D unresolved. CDR1 is LGHDT and CDR2 is YNNKEL in the germline V gene (reference sequence). CDR3 length: 13 amino acids. The V gene lost 1 base and the J gene lost 8 bases, with 11 bases spanning the gap. In DNA, the CDR3 is TGTGCCAGCAGCCAAGCCGGGAGTAGCGGCTACACCTTC. Translation gives CASSQAGSSGYTF.

The rearrangement links TRBV28 to TRBJ2-6, with 8 bases lining up with TRBD2. The CDR3 is 18 residues long. Germline trimming cut 8 bases from V and 6 bases from J; bases unmatched to any gene: 18. From germline, CDR1 is MDHEN and CDR2 SYDVKM. CDR3 nucleotides: TGTGCCAGCTTAGGTGCTAGCGGGTCCCGAATAGTGGCCAACGTCCTGACTTTC. It yields the protein CASLGASGSRIVANVLTF.

The genes are TRBV18 and TRBJ1-1; D remains unclear. Germline lookup yields CDR1 KGHSH and CDR2 LQKENI. The ends were cut back, 6 bases at V and 3 bases at J, with 11 bases in the middle. The CDR3 consists of 13 residues. CDR3 DNA sequence: TGTGCCAGCTCCCGTGGGCGGGACACTGAAGCTTTCTTT. Translation gives CASSRGRDTEAFF.

The chain is built from TRBV7-2 and TRBJ1-6, with 9 bases aligning to TRBD1. In germline, CDR1 is SGHTA, CDR2 FQGNSA. This CDR3 is built from 16 residues. Trimming took 0 bases from V and 10 from J; bases not matched to a gene: 7. The CDR3 spells CASSLAPGQGGSPLHF. The DNA for the CDR3 is TGTGCCAGCAGCTTAGCTCCGGGACAGGGAGGCTCACCCCTCCACTTT.

Of note for this clone: At one of its ends the junction is not consistent with the germline gene, which may arise from a read error. The chain couples TRBV7-6 to TRBJ2-1; 11 bases map to TRBD2. The CDR3 length is 16 residues. Per germline, CDR1 SGHVS and CDR2 FNYEAQ. The CDR3 region is CASTLMRSSGRNEQFF. DNA of the CDR3: TGTGCCAGCACCTTAATGCGCTCTAGCGGGAGGAATGAGCAGTTCTTC. The variable domain in full, completed from reference TRBV7-6 and TRBJ2-1, reads GAGVSQSPRYKVTKRGQDVALRCDPISGHVSLYWYRQALGQGPEFLTYFNYEAQQDKSGLPNDRFSAERPEGSISTLTIQRTEQRDSAMYRCASTLMRSSGRNEQFFGPGTRLTVL.

The rearrangement joins TRBV23-1 to TRBJ1-2, with D unresolved. TRBV23-1 is an ORF, with its function uncertain. Trimming took off 0 bases at V and 4 bases at J, with 21 bases between the two ends. The CDR3 runs to 18 residues. The CDR3 DNA reads as TGCGCCAGCAGTCAATCAGGCACAGAGGGCGGGGTTGGCTATGGCTACACCTTC. It specifies CASSQSGTEGGVGYGYTF.

The V gene is TRBV6-2 or TRBV6-3, the J gene TRBJ1-2; tentatively, D is TRBD1 (5 bases). The germline CDR1 and CDR2 sequences are MNHEY and SVGEGT. The CDR3 totals 14 residues. Trimming removed 2 bases at V and 2 bases at J, with 9 bases between. The CDR3 sequence is CASSYARQNYGYTF. The DNA for the CDR3 is TGTGCCAGCAGTTACGCGAGACAGAACTATGGCTACACCTTC.

The V and J genes are TRBV7-8 and TRBJ1-1; 8 bases agree with TRBD1. V lost 5 bases and J lost 3; bases outside the gene matches: 8. This CDR3 spans 15 amino acids. Germline V gene sequence: CDR1 SGHVS, CDR2 FQNEAQ. This chain's CDR3 is CASSPWTGRDTEAFF. The CDR3 coding sequence is TGTGCCAGCAGCCCCTGGACAGGGCGGGACACTGAAGCTTTCTTT.

This clone was picked up one time. Its ends do not fully match the called genes, so a read error is possible. V and J are TRBV7-7 and TRBJ2-3; maybe TRBD1 (5 bases). The CDR3 is 16 residues long. CDR1 SSHAT and CDR2 FNYEAQ come from the germline V gene (reference sequence). The CDR3 coding sequence is TGTGCTAGCAGCTTAGGTGGCAGTTGGGGCGCAGATACGCAGTATTTT. It translates to CASSLGGSWGADTQYF.

The CDR3 DNA is TGTGCCAGCAGCCCCTATTTTGGGGGCATGAACACTGAAGCTTTCTTT. This encodes CASSPYFGGMNTEAFF. The chain recombines TRBV5-8 with TRBJ1-1; a possible D gene is TRBD1 (6 bases). This CDR3 is 16 amino acids long. V gave up 4 bases and J gave up 0 bases, with 16 bases separating them. Germline CDR1 is SGHTS and CDR2 is YDEGEE.

The V gene is TRBV30, the J gene TRBJ2-7, with D possibly TRBD2 on 6 matching bases. V lost 4 bases and J 4 bases, leaving 14 bases between the germline ends. The CDR3 extends over 13 amino acids. Looked up from germline, CDR1 is GTSNPN and CDR2 is SVGIG (reference sequence). The CDR3 bases are TGTGCCTGGATAGCGGACCTGGAGTACGAGCAGTACTTC. Its translation: CAWIADLEYEQYF. The variable domain in full, with the rest retrieved from reference TRBV30 and TRBJ2-7, is SQTIHQWPATLVQPVGSPLSLECTVEGTSNPNLYWYRQAAGRGLQLLFYSVGIGQISSEVPQNLSASRPQDRQFILSSKKLLLSDSGFYLCAWIADLEYEQYFGPGTRLTVT.

This chain uses TRBV5-1 with TRBJ2-3, with D possibly TRBD1 on 6 matching bases. Germline assignment: CDR1 SGHRS and CDR2 YFSETQ. The CDR3 has 17 amino acids. The V end lost 3 bases, the J end lost 3 bases, and 20 bases lay between the germline ends. This chain's CDR3 is CASSSVPTGRRTDTQYF. The CDR3, as DNA: TGCGCCAGCAGCTCGGTTCCCACAGGGCGGAGGACAGATACGCAGTATTTT.